The TCR beta chain under discussion was sequenced for a study of blood T cells in healthy people across ages (dated by TCRdb to 2015 to 2017). Background on the whole study: In model experiments, template switching captured roughly one uniquely barcoded TCR beta cDNA molecule for every two T cells. Using deep sequencing normalized with unique cDNA molecular identifiers, the study measured how TCR beta repertoire diversity changes with age. The donors were split into four age groups: young (average 16 years), middle-aged (about 40), aged (over 55) and long-lived (more than 80). To avoid experimental bias, donors of different ages were distributed randomly across sequencing lanes. Using the same blood draw, the study looked at two additional independent replicas of 1 million unique cDNA reads for two donors, one aged 18 to 30 and the other aged 80 or older. Paper-wide results and their limitations: As age increased, observed TCR beta diversity per million T cells dropped in a roughly linear way, and a significant reduction was already evident by age around 41. Donor CMV infection status was unknown, potentially confounding age-related changes in expanded clonotypes. Compared with the aged group, more naive CD4+ T cells, fewer expanded clones and increased TCR diversity were shown by the long-lived group, suggesting age selection. Conclusive comparison of naive and antigen-experienced compartments was prevented by the profiling of bulk unsorted PBMCs. A strong correlation was found between observed TCR beta diversity and the percentage of naive T cells measured by flow cytometry. Estimates of total diversity from one million sequenced T cells were regarded as lower bounds and underestimates.

Donors were a few dozen systemically healthy Caucasian individuals from Russia aged roughly 6 to 100 years. Each donor gave approximately 10 milliliters of peripheral blood, collected into EDTA-treated Vacutainer tubes. Ficoll-Paque density-gradient centrifugation was used to isolate PBMCs, with at least 7 million per sample. Total RNA was extracted from PBMCs with Trizol reagent, with at least 5 micrograms obtained per sample. Naive CD45RAhigh/CD27high T cell percentages were measured by flow cytometry on a PBMC aliquot from every donor. The CDR3 measures 13 amino acids from cysteine to phenylalanine. Of all the DNA, just the CDR3 is kept, 39 bases in frame from base 1. The germline V gene (reference sequence) sets CDR1 to MNHEY and CDR2 to SMNVEV. Relative to germline, V is missing 7 bases and J is missing 3 bases, with 3 bases of the junction outside any gene match. This clonotype was recorded a few times. There is no known antigen for this receptor. No per-base quality is available; no much larger clone lies one base away.

The library relied on 5' RACE. Sequencing instrument: Illumina HiSeq 2500. A second PCR of about 7 to 12 cycles was performed with a sample-barcoded 5' primer and a J-beta primer mix. A unique molecular identifier was introduced onto each TCR beta cDNA molecule by a template-switch 5' adaptor carrying 12 random nucleotides. Each sample yielded at least 3 million CDR3-containing paired-end reads. First-strand cDNA was synthesized from all RNA with the Mint cDNA synthesis kit, primed by a TRBC-specific oligonucleotide. Following uracil-DNA glycosylase treatment, a first 18-cycle PCR with universal primers M1SS and BC2_uni_R was performed on all cDNA. From the authors' description of their analysis: For normalization, 1 million high-quality reads, each with a distinct molecular identifier, were randomly selected from each sample. Instead of being binned into consensus sequences, reads that shared molecular identifiers were thrown out. CDR3 identification, clonotype clustering and error correction used MiTCR with a Q25 quality threshold and the strictest error-elimination algorithm. Lower-bound total TCR beta diversity was estimated with a nonparametric unseen species model using Euler transformation. The public reads were run again by TCRdb, first through fastp at Q25 and then through MiXCR, and only productive beta chains were kept. A single entry per CDR3 protein holds the most common genes and DNA from its merged rows. These V and J calls are TCRdb output, not the study's own analysis. For this sample there are roughly 2 million distinct CDR3 sequences; about 50% appear just once. Of the sample, over 2% is held by the ten largest clones.

The sample comprised blood. The chain joins TRBV27 to TRBJ2-3, and TRBD2 matches 8 of the central bases. This sequence originates from a woman aged 40-49 years in good health. CDR3 loop: CASNAGGTDTQYF. The DNA sequence is as follows: TGTGCCAGCAACGCGGGGGGAACAGATACGCAGTATTTT.